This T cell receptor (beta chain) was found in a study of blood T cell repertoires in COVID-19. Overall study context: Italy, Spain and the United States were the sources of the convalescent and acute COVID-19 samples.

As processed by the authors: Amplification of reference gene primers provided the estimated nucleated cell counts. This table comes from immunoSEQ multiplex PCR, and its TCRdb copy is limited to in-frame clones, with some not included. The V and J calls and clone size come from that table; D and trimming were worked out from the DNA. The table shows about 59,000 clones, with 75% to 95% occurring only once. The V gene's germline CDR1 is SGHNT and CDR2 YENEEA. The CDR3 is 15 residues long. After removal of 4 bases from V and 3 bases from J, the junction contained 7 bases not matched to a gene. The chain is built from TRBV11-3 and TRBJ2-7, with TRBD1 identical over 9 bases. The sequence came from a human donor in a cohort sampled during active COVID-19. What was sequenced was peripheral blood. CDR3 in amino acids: CASSSGQGEYYEQYF. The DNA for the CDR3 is TGTGCCAGCAGCTCGGGACAGGGAGAATACTACGAGCAGTACTTC.